This T cell receptor (beta chain) was identified in a study of T cell repertoires in cytomegalovirus infection. Study context: Public signatures in TCR beta pointed to CMV infection and matching HLA type. Study-wide findings and caveats: What dominated the ex vivo response were HLA-C-restricted CMV-specific TCR beta clonotypes.

TCRdb re-derived calls from the reads in MiXCR, one entry per CDR3 protein. The top ten hold around 4.9% of the sample, which has some 77,000 distinct CDR3 sequences, more than 3.5% seen once. Germline lookup yields CDR1 MDHEN and CDR2 SYDVKM. The CDR3 totals 15 residues. V dropped 9 bases and J dropped 2; count of bases not matched to a gene: 7. This clonotype was recorded many times. The antigen is unknown. Input material: PBMCs. The chain joins TRBV28 to TRBJ1-6; 7 bases map to TRBD1. The receptor's source is a human donor in good health (CMV status not recorded). Some clones in this sample may be carry-over from other donors' samples. CDR3 coding DNA: TGTGCCAGTACGCTACAGGGGACCTATAATTCACCCCTCCACTTT. It encodes CASTLQGTYNSPLHF.